The entry below gives a single T cell receptor (beta chain) sequence along with its context. The entry originates in a study of blood T cell repertoires in COVID-19. On the study more broadly: Sites in the United States, Italy and Spain provided acute and convalescent COVID-19 samples. The cDNA or gDNA used as material had been derived from T cells, B-cell-depleted T cells, or PBMCs.

In the authors' methods: Nucleated cell number was recorded as an estimate derived from reference gene primer amplification. Profiling relied on immunoSEQ multiplex PCR, and the TCRdb table lists in-frame clones only, not all of them. V, J and clone size derive from that table, while D and trimming were established from the DNA sequence. The profile shows 310,000 or so clones, 86% of them singletons. Sequenced sample: peripheral blood. This TCR came from a woman aged 50 to 60 with acute or convalescent COVID-19.

CDR3 loop: CASSPWGRSNSPLHF. For the CDR3, the DNA is TGTGCCAGCAGCCCGTGGGGGAGGTCCAATTCACCCCTCCACTTT. The chain links TRBV5-5 to TRBJ1-6; tentative D call: TRBD1 (5 bases). Germline V CDR1 and CDR2: SGHKS, YYEKEE (reference sequence). This CDR3 region has 15 residues. Deletions cut 4 bases from V and 7 bases from J, with 15 bases between.